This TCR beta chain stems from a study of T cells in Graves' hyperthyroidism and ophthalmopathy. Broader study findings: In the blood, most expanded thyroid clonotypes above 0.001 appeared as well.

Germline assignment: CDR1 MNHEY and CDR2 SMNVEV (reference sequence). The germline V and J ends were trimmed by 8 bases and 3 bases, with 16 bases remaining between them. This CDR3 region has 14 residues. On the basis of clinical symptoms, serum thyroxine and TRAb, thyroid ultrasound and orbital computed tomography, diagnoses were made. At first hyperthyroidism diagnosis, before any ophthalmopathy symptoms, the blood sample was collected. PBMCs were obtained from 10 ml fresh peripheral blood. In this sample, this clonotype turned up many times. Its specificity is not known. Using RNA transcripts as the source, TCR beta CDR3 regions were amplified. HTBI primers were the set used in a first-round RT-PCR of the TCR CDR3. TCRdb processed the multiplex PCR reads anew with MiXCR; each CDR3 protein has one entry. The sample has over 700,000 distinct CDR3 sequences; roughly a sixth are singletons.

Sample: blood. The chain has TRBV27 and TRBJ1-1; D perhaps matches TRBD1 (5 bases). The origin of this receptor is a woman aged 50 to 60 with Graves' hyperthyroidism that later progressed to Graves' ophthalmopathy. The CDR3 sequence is CASAMGGWDTEAFF. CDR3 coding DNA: TGTGCCAGCGCCATGGGGGGTTGGGACACTGAAGCTTTCTTT.